These T cell receptor beta chains were read from a single sample in a study of blood T cell repertoires in COVID-19. Some clones are missing from TCRdb's copy, which holds only in-frame ones; the method was immunoSEQ multiplex PCR. Among approximately 300,000 clones listed, under 90% were seen once. The material sequenced was PBMCs or T cells enriched from blood (not recorded which). These receptors came from a young woman who had recovered from COVID-19. CDR3s include the opening cysteine and the closing phenylalanine or tryptophan. A D gene is named only where the DNA matches it firmly. Clone size is stated in some rows and not others, as once, few, many or a class when expanded.

TRBJ1-2,.,TRBD1,TRBV6-5,TGTGCCAGCAGCCCGTCTGGGACAGCCTATGGCTACACCTTC,CASSPSGTAYGYTF
TRBJ1-2,.,TRBD1,TRBV2,TGTGCCATCGCGGACAGGGCGGGCTACACCTTC,CAIADRAGYTF
TRBJ2-1,.,TRBD2,TRBV5-1,TGCGCCAGCAGCCTGTTAGCGGGAGGGACATACAATGAGCAGTTCTTC,CASSLLAGGTYNEQFF
TRBJ1-2,.,.,TRBV3-1/TRBV3-2,TGTGCCAGCACCGACGCCGGGGGAGGGTATGGCTACACCTTC,CASTDAGGGYGYTF
TRBJ2-2,.,.,TRBV4-1,TGCGCCAGCAGCCAAGAACGCCAGAGGCCCGGGGAGCTGTTTTTT,CASSQERQRPGELFF
TRBJ1-6,.,.,TRBV5-1,TGCGCCAGCAGCCGACAGGTTGAAAATTCACCCCTCCACTTT,CASSRQVENSPLHF
TRBJ2-3,.,TRBD1,TRBV29-1,TGCAGCGTTGTACAGGGGGTAACAGATACGCAGTATTTT,CSVVQGVTDTQYF
TRBJ1-5,.,TRBD1,TRBV7-3,TGTGCCAGCACCCGAGGGCCAGGACAGGGAAATCAGCCCCAGCATTTT,CASTRGPGQGNQPQHF
TRBJ2-7,.,TRBD2,TRBV7-3,TGTGCCAGCAGCTTACCGCGGCTAGCGGGGGATGACGAGCAGTACTTC,CASSLPRLAGDDEQYF
TRBJ2-5,.,.,TRBV9,TGTGCCAGCAGCGTAATAGGGGGAGAGACCCAGTACTTC,CASSVIGGETQYF
TRBJ2-7,.,.,TRBV5-5,TGTGCCAGCAGCTTGTTAGGGGGCGAGCAGTACTTC,CASSLLGGEQYF
TRBJ1-2,.,.,TRBV2,TGTGCCAGCAGCCTGGACAGAAACTATGGCTACACCTTC,CASSLDRNYGYTF
TRBJ1-2,.,.,TRBV7-9,TGTGCCATATTAAGGAGGAACACTAACTATGGCTACACCTTC,CAILRRNTNYGYTF
TRBJ1-2,.,.,TRBV27,TGTGCCAGCAGTCTCAACAGGCGGTCGGGTGACTACACCTTC,CASSLNRRSGDYTF
TRBJ1-1,.,TRBD1,TRBV29-1,TGCAGCGACAGGGGGTATACTGAAGCTTTCTTT,CSDRGYTEAFF
TRBJ1-5,.,.,TRBV27,TGTGCCAGCAGTTTGGGGGGAAACAATCAGCCCCAGCATTTT,CASSLGGNNQPQHF
TRBJ1-5,.,.,TRBV12-3/TRBV12-4,TGTGCCAGCAGTTTATATTTAGAGGGACCCCAGCATTTT,CASSLYLEGPQHF
TRBJ1-1,.,.,TRBV28,TGTGCCAGCAGCCTCTACACTGAAGCTTTCTTT,CASSLYTEAFF
TRBJ2-1,.,.,TRBV6-5,TGTGCCAGCAGTTACACCAGGGACAATGAGCAGTTCTTC,CASSYTRDNEQFF
TRBJ2-1,.,.,TRBV11-1,TGTGCCAGCAGCCCGAGCGGCGTAAATGAGCAGTTCTTC,CASSPSGVNEQFF
TRBJ1-1,.,.,TRBV2,TGTGCCACCGTACCGGGAGACGGCACTGAAGCTTTCTTT,CATVPGDGTEAFF
TRBJ1-1,.,.,TRBV27,TGTGCCAGCAGTATCTATACGGGGGGCAGTGAAGCTTTCTTT,CASSIYTGGSEAFF
TRBJ2-3,.,.,TRBV7-9,TGTGCCAGCACCCCCGCGACTCAGACAGATACGCAGTATTTT,CASTPATQTDTQYF
TRBJ2-1,.,TRBD2,TRBV5-1,TGCGCCAGCAGCGCAGCACCCGGGACTAGCGGGAGGGGTTACAATGAGCAGTTCTTC,CASSAAPGTSGRGYNEQFF
TRBJ2-2,.,TRBD1,TRBV18,TGTGCCAGCTCACCACAGGACAGGGACTCGGAGCTGTTTTTT,CASSPQDRDSELFF
TRBJ2-7,.,.,TRBV30,TGTGCCTGCCTCCTCCAGGGGCGCTACGAGCAGTACTTC,CACLLQGRYEQYF
TRBJ1-5,.,.,TRBV9,TGTGCCAGCAGCGTAGACGGGGGTCAGCCCCAGCATTTT,CASSVDGGQPQHF
TRBJ1-1,.,.,TRBV19,TGTGCCAGTAGTATTGTCCCCGGCGGCACTGAAGCTTTCTTT,CASSIVPGGTEAFF
TRBJ2-7,.,.,TRBV5-8,TGTGCCAGCAGCTTGCTAGCTCCCCTAGGCGAGCAGTACTTC,CASSLLAPLGEQYF
TRBJ2-3,.,TRBD1,TRBV9,TGTGCCAGCAGCGTCTCCGGGACAGGGGTAGATACGCAGTATTTT,CASSVSGTGVDTQYF
TRBJ2-1,once,.,TRBV29-1,TGCAGCGTTGGGCCCTACAATGAGCAGTTCTTC,CSVGPYNEQFF
TRBJ1-1,.,.,TRBV10-2,TGCGCCAGCAGTGTTCAGGGATTCCTTGTGAACACTGAAGCTTTCTTT,CASSVQGFLVNTEAFF
TRBJ2-2,.,.,TRBV3-1/TRBV3-2,TGTGCCACCTCGGAAGGGGCTCACACCGGGGAGCTGTTTTTT,CATSEGAHTGELFF
TRBJ2-7,.,TRBD1,TRBV9,TGTGCCAGCAGCACCCGGACAGGGGGATCCTACGAGCAGTACTTC,CASSTRTGGSYEQYF
TRBJ2-1,.,.,TRBV4-1,TGCGCCAGCAGCCATCGACGGGGGTCAACCTACAATGAGCAGTTCTTC,CASSHRRGSTYNEQFF
TRBJ1-2,.,.,TRBV11-2,TGTGCCAGCAGCCCCATGGGATGGACAGTCGAAGCTAACTATGGCTACACCTTC,CASSPMGWTVEANYGYTF
TRBJ2-7,.,.,TRBV28,TGTGCCAGCAGTTTACGCGTGCTATCTATCCCCTACGAGCAGTACTTC,CASSLRVLSIPYEQYF
TRBJ2-1,.,.,TRBV14,TGTGCCAGCAGCCAAGACGTCGGGCTAGCCGCTAAGCAGTTCTTC,CASSQDVGLAAKQFF
TRBJ2-7,.,.,TRBV30,TGTGCCTGGAGTGTACGGGTCCTCCAGTACTTC,CAWSVRVLQYF
TRBJ1-2,few,TRBD1,TRBV7-9,TGTGCCAGCAGCATGACAGGGGGCTTGGGCTATGGCTACACCTTC,CASSMTGGLGYGYTF
TRBJ1-6,.,.,TRBV15,TGTGCCACCAGCGCTCAGGGTTCCCACCCGGATTCACCCCTCCACTTT,CATSAQGSHPDSPLHF
TRBJ2-7,.,.,TRBV13,TGTGCCAGCAGCTTAATGGGATCCTTGGGGCAGGCGAGGTACGAGCAGTACTTC,CASSLMGSLGQARYEQYF
TRBJ2-2,few,TRBD1,TRBV6-1,TGTGCCAGCAGTGAAGTGCCGGGACAGGGCGTACGTGGGGAGCTGTTTTTT,CASSEVPGQGVRGELFF
TRBJ1-1,once,TRBD1,TRBV9,TGTGCCAGCAGCGTAGACGGGACAGAGAACACTGAAGCTTTCTTT,CASSVDGTENTEAFF
TRBJ1-2,.,.,TRBV7-3,TGTGCCACCCGCTCGTCAGGGGTCCATGGCTACACCTTC,CATRSSGVHGYTF